The sequence of this T cell receptor beta chain was determined in a study of cytomegalovirus exposure and HLA in healthy donors. Amplification used 60 Vbeta primers and 13 Jbeta primers. The protocol was immunoSEQ multiplex PCR, while the TCRdb copy is restricted to in-frame clones and leaves out a portion. The profile shows 160,000 or so clones, about 80% of them singletons. The CDR3 length is 15 residues. The junction had 8 bases not matched to a gene; V was cut back by 5 bases and J by 7 bases. Per the germline V gene, CDR1 is SGHAT and CDR2 is FQNNGV. On this clone: Its specificity is unknown.

Study-level points and caveats: A further, later analysis showed that HLA-associated TCR beta chains (compared with equally common others) were more clonally expanded. In an earlier analysis, in roughly 600 donors, most V segments appeared productive either ~87% or ~30% of the time.

The source material was PBMCs. This receptor was obtained from a man aged 25-45 years in good health and CMV-seropositive. This chain links TRBV11-2 with TRBJ1-4; 9 bases align to TRBD1. The CDR3 reads CASSGPGTGFEKLFF. CDR3 sequence (DNA): TGTGCCAGCAGCGGACCCGGGACAGGGTTTGAAAAACTGTTTTTT.